What follows describes a single TCR beta chain. This entry comes from a study of OX40 agonist ivuxolimab in advanced cancers. Looking at the study overall: The patients received ivuxolimab by intravenous route every 2 weeks at 0.01 to 10 mg/kg.

Assay used: immunoSEQ multiplex PCR; TCRdb lists only in-frame clones, some missing. The sample lists about 59,000 clones; about nine tenths were seen once. From germline, CDR1 is SGDLS and CDR2 YYNGEE. The germline V and J ends were trimmed by 0 bases and 3 bases, with 13 bases remaining between them. CDR3 length equals 15 residues. The clonotype was recovered from an adult with an advanced solid tumor such as melanoma, head and neck, liver or kidney cancer. The chain joins TRBV9 to TRBJ2-7; perhaps D is TRBD1 or TRBD2 (5 bases each). The source material was CD4+ or CD8+ T cells sorted from blood, sampled in a trial of the OX40 agonist ivuxolimab. CDR3 region: CASSVGPSRDYEQYF. CDR3 nucleotides: TGTGCCAGCAGCGTAGGCCCTAGCAGGGACTACGAGCAGTACTTC. The complete variable domain, with remaining parts taken from reference TRBV9 and TRBJ2-7, reads DSGVTQTPKHLITATGQRVTLRCSPRSGDLSVYWYQQSLDQGLQFLIQYYNGEERAKGNILERFSAQQFPDLHSELNLSSLELGDSALYFCASSVGPSRDYEQYFGPGTRLTVT.